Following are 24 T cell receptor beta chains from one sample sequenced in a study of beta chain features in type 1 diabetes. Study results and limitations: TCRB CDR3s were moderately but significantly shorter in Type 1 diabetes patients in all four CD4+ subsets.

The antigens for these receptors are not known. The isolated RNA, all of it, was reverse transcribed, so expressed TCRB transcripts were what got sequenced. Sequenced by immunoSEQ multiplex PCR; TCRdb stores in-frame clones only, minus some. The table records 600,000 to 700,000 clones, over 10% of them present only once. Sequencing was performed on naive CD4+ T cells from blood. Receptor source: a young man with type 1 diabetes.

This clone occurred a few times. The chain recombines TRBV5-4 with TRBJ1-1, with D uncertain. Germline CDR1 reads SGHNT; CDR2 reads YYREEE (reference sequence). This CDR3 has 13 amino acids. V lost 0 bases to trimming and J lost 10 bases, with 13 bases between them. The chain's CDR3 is CASSLVTDRRAFF. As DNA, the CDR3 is TGTGCCAGCAGCTTGGTAACGGATAGGAGAGCTTTCTTT.

In DNA, the CDR3 is TGTGCCAGCAGCTTAGCGGGGACCGGTGAAAAACTGTTTTTT. This encodes CASSLAGTGEKLFF. The chain employs TRBV7-9 and TRBJ1-4, with a weak D call TRBD1 (5 bases). The germline V gene has CDR1 SEHNR and CDR2 FQNEAQ (reference sequence). Trimming took off 0 bases at V and 7 bases at J, with 9 bases between the two ends. This CDR3 has 14 residues.

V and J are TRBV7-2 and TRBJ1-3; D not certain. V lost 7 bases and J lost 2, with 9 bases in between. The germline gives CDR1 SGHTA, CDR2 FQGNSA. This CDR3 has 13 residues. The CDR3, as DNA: TGTGCCAGCACCCTGGGGACTGGAAACACCATATATTTT. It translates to CASTLGTGNTIYF.

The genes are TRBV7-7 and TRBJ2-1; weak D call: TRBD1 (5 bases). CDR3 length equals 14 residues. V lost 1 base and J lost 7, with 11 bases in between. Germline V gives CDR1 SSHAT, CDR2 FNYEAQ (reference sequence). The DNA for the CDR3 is TGTGCCAGCAGCTTAGGCGTCGACAGTAATGAGCAGTTCTTC. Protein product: CASSLGVDSNEQFF.

The CDR3 region has the DNA TGTGCCAGCAGCAAAAGGGGGGGCCCTTACAATGAGCAGTTCTTC. This codes for CASSKRGGPYNEQFF. V is TRBV7-2 and J is TRBJ2-1; D perhaps matches TRBD2 (7 bases). Germline V gene data show CDR1 as SGHTA and CDR2 as FQGNSA. This CDR3 has 15 residues. With 5 bases removed from V and 4 bases from J, the gap between germline ends came to 15 bases.

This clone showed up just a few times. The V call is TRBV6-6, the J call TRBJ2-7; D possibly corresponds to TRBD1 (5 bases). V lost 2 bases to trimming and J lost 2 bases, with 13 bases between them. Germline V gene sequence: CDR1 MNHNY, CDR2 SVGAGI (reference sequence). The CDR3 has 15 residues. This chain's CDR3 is CASSYEMDKTYEQYF. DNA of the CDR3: TGTGCCAGCAGTTACGAAATGGACAAAACCTACGAGCAGTACTTC.

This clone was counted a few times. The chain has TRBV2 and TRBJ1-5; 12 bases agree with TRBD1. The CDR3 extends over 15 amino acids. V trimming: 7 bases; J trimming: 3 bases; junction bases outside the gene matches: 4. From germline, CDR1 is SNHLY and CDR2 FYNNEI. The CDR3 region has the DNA TGTGCCAGCACCGGGACAGGGGGCCTCAATCAGCCCCAGCATTTT. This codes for CASTGTGGLNQPQHF.

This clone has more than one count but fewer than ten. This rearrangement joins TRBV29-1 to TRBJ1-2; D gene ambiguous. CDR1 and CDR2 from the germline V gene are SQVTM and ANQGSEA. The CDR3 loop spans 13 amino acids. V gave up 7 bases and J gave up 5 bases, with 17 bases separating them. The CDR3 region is CSAGYERSYGYTF. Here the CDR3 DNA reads TGCAGCGCCGGGTATGAGAGGAGTTATGGCTACACCTTC.

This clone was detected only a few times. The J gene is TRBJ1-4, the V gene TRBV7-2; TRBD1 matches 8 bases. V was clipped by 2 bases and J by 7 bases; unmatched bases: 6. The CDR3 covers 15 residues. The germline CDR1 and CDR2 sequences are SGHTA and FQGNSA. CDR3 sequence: CASSLFGQGGEKLFF. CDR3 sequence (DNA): TGTGCCAGCAGCTTATTTGGACAGGGCGGTGAAAAACTGTTTTTT. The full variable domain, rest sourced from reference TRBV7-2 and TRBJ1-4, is GAGVSQSPSNKVTEKGKDVELRCDPISGHTALYWYRQSLGQGLEFLIYFQGNSAPDKSGLPSDRFSAERTGGSVSTLTIQRTQQEDSAVYLCASSLFGQGGEKLFFGSGTQLSVL.

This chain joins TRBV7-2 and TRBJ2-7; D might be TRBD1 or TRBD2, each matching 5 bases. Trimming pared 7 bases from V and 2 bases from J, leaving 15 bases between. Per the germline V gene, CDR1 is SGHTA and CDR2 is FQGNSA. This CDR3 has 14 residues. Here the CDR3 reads CASIPPGRTYEQYF. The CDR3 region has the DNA TGTGCCAGCATCCCGCCGGGGCGTACCTACGAGCAGTACTTC.

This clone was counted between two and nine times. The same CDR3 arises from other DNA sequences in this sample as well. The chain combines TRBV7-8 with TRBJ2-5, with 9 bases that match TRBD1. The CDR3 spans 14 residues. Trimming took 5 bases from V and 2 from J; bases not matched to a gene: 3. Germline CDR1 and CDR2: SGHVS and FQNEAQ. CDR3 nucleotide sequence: TGTGCCAGCAGCCGGGGACAGGGACAAGAGACCCAGTACTTC. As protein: CASSRGQGQETQYF.

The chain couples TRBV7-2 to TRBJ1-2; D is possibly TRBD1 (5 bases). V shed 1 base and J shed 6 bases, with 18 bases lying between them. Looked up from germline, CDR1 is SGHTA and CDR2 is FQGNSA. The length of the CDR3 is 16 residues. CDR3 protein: CASSLVGVLQGDGYTF. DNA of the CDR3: TGTGCCAGCAGCTTAGTAGGGGTACTCCAAGGGGATGGCTACACCTTC.

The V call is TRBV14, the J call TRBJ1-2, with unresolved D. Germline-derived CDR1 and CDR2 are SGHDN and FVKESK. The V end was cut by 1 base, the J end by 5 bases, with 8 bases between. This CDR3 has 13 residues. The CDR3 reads CASSQGHNYGYTF. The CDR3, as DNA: TGTGCCAGCAGCCAAGGACACAATTATGGCTACACCTTC.

The CDR3 reads CASRFGQGNTGELFF. The CDR3 nucleotides read TGTGCCAGCAGATTTGGACAGGGAAACACCGGGGAGCTGTTTTTT. The chain employs TRBV5-4 and TRBJ2-2; 8 nucleotides align to TRBD1. V trimming: 5 bases; J trimming: 2 bases; junction bases outside the gene matches: 5. Germline CDR1 SGHNT, CDR2 YYREEE (reference sequence). The CDR3 runs 15 residues.

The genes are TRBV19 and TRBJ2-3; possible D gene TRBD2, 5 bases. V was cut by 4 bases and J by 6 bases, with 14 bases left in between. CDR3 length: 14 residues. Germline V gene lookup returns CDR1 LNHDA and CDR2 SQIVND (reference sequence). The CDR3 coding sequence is TGTGCCAGTAGTAGGGATGACCGGAGGGATACGCAGTATTTT. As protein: CASSRDDRRDTQYF.

The CDR3: CASSSRRNYREGQFF. The DNA for the CDR3 is TGTGCCAGCAGCTCTCGCCGGAATTACAGGGAGGGACAGTTCTTC. The gene calls are TRBV7-2 and TRBJ2-1; TRBD2 might be the D (7 bases). Germline V gene sequence: CDR1 SGHTA, CDR2 FQGNSA. The V end lost 4 bases, the J end lost 13 bases, and 23 bases lay between the germline ends. The length of the CDR3 is 15 residues.

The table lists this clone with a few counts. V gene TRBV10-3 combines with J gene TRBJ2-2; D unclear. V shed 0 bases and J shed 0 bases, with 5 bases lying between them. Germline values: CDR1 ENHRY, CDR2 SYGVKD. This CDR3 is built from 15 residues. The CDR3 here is CAISESRTNTGELFF. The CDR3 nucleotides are TGTGCCATCAGTGAGTCGAGAACGAACACCGGGGAGCTGTTTTTT.

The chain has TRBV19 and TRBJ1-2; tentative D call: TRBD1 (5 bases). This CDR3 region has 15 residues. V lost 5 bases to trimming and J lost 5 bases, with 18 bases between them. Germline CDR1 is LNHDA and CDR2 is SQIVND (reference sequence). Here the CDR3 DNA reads TGTGCCAGTAGTTCTACCGGGACCGCGGTTTATGGCTACACCTTC. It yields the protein CASSSTGTAVYGYTF.

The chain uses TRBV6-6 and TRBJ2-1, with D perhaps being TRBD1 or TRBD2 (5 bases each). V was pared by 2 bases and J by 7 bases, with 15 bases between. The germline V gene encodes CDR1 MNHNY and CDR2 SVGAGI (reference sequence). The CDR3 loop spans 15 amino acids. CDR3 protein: CASSYAGGQSNEQFF. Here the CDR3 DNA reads TGTGCCAGCAGTTACGCTGGGGGTCAGTCGAATGAGCAGTTCTTC.

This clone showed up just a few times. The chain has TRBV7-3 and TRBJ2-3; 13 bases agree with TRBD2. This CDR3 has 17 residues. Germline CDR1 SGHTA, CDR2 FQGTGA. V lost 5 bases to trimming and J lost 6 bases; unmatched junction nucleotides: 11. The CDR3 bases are TGTGCCAGCAGCCCCCACGGGACTAGCGGGGCGGGCGATACGCAGTATTTT. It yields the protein CASSPHGTSGAGDTQYF.

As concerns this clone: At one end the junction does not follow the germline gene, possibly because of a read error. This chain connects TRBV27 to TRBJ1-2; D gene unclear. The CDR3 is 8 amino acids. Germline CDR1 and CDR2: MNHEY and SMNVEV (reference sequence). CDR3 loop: CASSEDEF. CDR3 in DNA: TGTGCCAGCAGTGAGGACGAGTTC.

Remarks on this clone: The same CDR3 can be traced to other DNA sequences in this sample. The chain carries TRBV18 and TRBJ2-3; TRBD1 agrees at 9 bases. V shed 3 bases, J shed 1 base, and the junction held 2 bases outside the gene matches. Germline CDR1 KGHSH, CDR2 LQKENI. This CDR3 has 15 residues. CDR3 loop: CASSPRTGGTDTQYF. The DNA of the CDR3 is TGTGCCAGCTCACCTAGGACAGGGGGCACAGATACGCAGTATTTT.

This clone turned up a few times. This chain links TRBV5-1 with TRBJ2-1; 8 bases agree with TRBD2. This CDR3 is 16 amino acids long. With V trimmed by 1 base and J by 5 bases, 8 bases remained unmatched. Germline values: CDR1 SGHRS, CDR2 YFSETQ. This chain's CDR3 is CASSLSGLAGDNEQFF. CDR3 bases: TGCGCCAGCAGCTTGTCGGGGCTAGCGGGTGACAATGAGCAGTTCTTC.

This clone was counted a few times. CDR3 in DNA: TGTGCCAGCAGTTTCAGGGAACTCGAGCAGTACTTC. It yields the protein CASSFRELEQYF. The chain couples TRBV28 to TRBJ2-7; the D gene is possibly TRBD1 (5 bases). The CDR3 runs 12 residues. V gave up 3 bases and J gave up 6 bases, with 9 bases separating them. The germline V gene has CDR1 MDHEN and CDR2 SYDVKM.